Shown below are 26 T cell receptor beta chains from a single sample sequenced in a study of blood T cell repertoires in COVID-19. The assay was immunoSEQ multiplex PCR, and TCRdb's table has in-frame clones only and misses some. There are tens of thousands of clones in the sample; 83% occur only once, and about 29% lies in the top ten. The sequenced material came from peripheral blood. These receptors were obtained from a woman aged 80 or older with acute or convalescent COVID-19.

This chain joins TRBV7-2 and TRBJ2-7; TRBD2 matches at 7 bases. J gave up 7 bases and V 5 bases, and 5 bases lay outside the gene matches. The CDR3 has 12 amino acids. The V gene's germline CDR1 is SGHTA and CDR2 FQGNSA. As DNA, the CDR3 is TGTGCCAGCAGCGATATGGGAGGGGAGCAGTACTTC. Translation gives CASSDMGGEQYF.

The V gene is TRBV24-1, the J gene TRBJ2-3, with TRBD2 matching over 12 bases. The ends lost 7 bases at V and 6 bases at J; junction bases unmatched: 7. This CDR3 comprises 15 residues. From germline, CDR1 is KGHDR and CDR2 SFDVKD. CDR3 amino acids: CATSLAGGPGDTQYF. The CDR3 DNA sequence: TGTGCCACCAGCCTAGCGGGAGGGCCTGGGGATACGCAGTATTTT.

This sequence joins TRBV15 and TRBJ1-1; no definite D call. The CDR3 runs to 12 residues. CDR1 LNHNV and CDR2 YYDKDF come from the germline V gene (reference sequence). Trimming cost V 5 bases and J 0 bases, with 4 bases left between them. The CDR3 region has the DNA TGTGCCACCAGCCTTATGAACACTGAAGCTTTCTTT. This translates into CATSLMNTEAFF.

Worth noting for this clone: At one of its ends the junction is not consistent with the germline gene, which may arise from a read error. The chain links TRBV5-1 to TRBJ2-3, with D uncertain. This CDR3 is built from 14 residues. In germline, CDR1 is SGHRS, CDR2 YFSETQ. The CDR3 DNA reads TGCGCCAGCAGCTTGGCTAGTAGCATAGATACGCAGTATTTT. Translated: CASSLASSIDTQYF. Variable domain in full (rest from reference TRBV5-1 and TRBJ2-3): KAGVTQTPRYLIKTRGQQVTLSCSPISGHRSVSWYQQTPGQGLQFLFEYFSETQRNKGNFPGRFSGRQFSNSRSEMNVSTLELGDSALYLCASSLASSIDTQYFGPGTRLTVL.

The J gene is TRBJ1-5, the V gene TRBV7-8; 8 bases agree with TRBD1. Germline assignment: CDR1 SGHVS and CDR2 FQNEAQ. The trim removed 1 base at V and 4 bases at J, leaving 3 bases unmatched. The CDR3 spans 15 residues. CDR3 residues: CASSLVGQDNQPQHF. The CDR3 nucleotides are TGTGCCAGCAGCTTAGTGGGACAGGATAATCAGCCCCAGCATTTT.

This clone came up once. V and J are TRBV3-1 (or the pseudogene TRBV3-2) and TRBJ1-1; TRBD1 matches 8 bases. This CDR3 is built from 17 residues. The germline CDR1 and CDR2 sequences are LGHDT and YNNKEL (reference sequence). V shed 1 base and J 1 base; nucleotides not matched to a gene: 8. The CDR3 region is CASSQGDRIGANTEAFF. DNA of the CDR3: TGTGCCAGCAGCCAAGGGGACAGGATTGGCGCGAACACTGAAGCTTTCTTT.

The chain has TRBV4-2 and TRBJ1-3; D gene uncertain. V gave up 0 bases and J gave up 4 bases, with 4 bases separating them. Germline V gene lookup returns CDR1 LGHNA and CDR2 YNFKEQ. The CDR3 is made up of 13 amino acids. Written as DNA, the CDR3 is TGTGCCAGCAGCCAAGATAGAGGAAACACCATATATTTT. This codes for CASSQDRGNTIYF.

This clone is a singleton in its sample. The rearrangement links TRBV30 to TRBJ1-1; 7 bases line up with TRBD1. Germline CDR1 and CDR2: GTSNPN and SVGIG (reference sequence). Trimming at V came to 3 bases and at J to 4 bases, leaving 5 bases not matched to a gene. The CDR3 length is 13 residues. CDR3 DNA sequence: TGTGCCTGGAGAACACAGGGGACCACTGAAGCTTTCTTT. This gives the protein CAWRTQGTTEAFF. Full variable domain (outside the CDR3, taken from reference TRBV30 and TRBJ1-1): SQTIHQWPATLVQPVGSPLSLECTVEGTSNPNLYWYRQAAGRGLQLLFYSVGIGQISSEVPQNLSASRPQDRQFILSSKKLLLSDSGFYLCAWRTQGTTEAFFGQGTRLTVV.

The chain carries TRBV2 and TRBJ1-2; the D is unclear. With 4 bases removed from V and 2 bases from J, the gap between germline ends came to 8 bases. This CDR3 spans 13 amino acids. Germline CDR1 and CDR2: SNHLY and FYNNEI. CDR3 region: CASSAEVNYGYTF. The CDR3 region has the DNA TGTGCCAGCAGTGCAGAGGTCAACTATGGCTACACCTTC.

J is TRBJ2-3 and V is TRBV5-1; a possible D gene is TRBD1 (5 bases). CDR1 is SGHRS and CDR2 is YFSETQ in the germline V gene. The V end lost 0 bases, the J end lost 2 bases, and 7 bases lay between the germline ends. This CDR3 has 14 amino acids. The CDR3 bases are TGCGCCAGCAGCTTGGAACAGGTCACAGATACGCAGTATTTT. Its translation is CASSLEQVTDTQYF.

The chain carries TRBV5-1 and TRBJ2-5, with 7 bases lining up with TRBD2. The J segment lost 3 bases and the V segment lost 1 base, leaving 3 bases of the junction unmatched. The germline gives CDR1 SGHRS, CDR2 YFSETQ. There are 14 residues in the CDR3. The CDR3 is CASSLFLAEETQYF. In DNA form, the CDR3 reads TGCGCCAGCAGCTTGTTCCTAGCGGAAGAGACCCAGTACTTC.

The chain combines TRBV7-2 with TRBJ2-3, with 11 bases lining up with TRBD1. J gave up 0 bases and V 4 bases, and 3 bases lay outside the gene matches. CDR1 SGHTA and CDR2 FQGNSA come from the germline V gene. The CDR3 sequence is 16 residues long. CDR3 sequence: CASSWGDRGSTDTQYF. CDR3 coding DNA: TGTGCCAGCAGCTGGGGGGACAGGGGGAGCACAGATACGCAGTATTTT.

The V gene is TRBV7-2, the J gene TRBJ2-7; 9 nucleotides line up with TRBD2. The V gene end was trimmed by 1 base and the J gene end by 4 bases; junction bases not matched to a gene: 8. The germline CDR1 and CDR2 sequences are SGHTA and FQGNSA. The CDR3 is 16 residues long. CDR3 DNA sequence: TGTGCCAGCAGCTTAGGGGGCGGGAGGGGACTATACGAGCAGTACTTC. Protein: CASSLGGGRGLYEQYF. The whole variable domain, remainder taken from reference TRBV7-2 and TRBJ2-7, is GAGVSQSPSNKVTEKGKDVELRCDPISGHTALYWYRQSLGQGLEFLIYFQGNSAPDKSGLPSDRFSAERTGGSVSTLTIQRTQQEDSAVYLCASSLGGGRGLYEQYFGPGTRLTVT.

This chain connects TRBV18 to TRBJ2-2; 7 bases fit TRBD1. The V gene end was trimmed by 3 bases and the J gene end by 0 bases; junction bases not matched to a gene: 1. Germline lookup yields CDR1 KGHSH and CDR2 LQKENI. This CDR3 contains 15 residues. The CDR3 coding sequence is TGTGCCAGCTCACCGACAGGGCCGAACACCGGGGAGCTGTTTTTT. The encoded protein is CASSPTGPNTGELFF.

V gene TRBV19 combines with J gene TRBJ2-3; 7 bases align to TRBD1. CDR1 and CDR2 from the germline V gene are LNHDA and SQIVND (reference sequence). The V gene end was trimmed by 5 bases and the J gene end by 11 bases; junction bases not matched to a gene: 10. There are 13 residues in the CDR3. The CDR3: CASSSAGTEKQYF. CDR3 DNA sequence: TGTGCCAGTAGTTCGGCCGGGACAGAAAAGCAGTATTTT.

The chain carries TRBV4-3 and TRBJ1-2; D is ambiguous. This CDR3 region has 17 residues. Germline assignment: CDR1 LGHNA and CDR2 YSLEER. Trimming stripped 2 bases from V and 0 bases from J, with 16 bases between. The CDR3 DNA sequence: TGCGCCAGCAGCCAAACGGTATGGGCCAGAACTAACTATGGCTACACCTTC. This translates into CASSQTVWARTNYGYTF.

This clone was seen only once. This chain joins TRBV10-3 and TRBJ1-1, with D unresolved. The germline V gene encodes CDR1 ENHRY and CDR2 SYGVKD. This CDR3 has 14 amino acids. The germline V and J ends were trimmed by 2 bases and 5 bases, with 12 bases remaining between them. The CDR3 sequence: CAISENGPETEAFF. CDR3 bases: TGTGCCATCAGTGAGAACGGTCCTGAGACTGAAGCTTTCTTT.

The CDR3 here is CAWSAGQGKYF. CDR3 nucleotide sequence: TGTGCCTGGAGTGCGGGACAGGGGAAGTATTTT. The V and J genes are TRBV30 and TRBJ2-3; 10 positions match TRBD1. The CDR3 runs to 11 residues. Per the germline V gene, CDR1 is GTSNPN and CDR2 is SVGIG (reference sequence). V dropped 1 base and J dropped 13; count of bases not matched to a gene: 2. Filled out from reference TRBV30 and TRBJ2-3, the complete variable domain reads SQTIHQWPATLVQPVGSPLSLECTVEGTSNPNLYWYRQAAGRGLQLLFYSVGIGQISSEVPQNLSASRPQDRQFILSSKKLLLSDSGFYLCAWSAGQGKYFGPGTRLTVL.

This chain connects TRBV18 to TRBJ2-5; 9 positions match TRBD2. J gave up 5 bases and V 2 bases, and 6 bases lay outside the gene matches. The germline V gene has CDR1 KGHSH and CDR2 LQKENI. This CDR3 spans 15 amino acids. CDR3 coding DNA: TGTGCCAGCTCACCAGTGACTAGCGGAGAGGAGACCCAGTACTTC. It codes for CASSPVTSGEETQYF.

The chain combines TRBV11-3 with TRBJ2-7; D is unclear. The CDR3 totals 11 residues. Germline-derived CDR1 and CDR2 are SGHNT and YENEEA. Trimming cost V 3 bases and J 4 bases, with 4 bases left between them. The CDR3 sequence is CASSFEYEQYF. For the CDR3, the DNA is TGTGCCAGCAGCTTTGAGTACGAGCAGTACTTC.

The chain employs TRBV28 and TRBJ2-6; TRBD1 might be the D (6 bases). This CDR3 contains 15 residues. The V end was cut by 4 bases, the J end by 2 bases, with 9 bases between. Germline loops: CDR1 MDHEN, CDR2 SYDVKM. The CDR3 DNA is TGTGCCAGCAGTTCCTACAGGGCTGGGGCCAACGTCCTGACTTTC. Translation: CASSSYRAGANVLTF. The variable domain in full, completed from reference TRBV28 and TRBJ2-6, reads DVKVTQSSRYLVKRTGEKVFLECVQDMDHENMFWYRQDPGLGLRLIYFSYDVKMKEKGDIPEGYSVSREKKERFSLILESASTNQTSMYLCASSSYRAGANVLTFGAGSRLTVL.

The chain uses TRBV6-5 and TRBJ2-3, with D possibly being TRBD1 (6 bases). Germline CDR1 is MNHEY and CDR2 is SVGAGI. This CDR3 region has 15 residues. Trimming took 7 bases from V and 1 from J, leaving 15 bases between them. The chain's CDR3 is CASNIPAGGTDTQYF. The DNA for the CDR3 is TGTGCCAGCAACATACCTGCAGGGGGCACAGATACGCAGTATTTT.

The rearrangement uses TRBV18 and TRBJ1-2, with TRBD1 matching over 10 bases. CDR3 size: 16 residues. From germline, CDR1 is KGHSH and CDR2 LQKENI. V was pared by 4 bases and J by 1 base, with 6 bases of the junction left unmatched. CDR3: CASSLPGTGDNYGYTF. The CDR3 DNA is TGTGCCAGCTCACTTCCCGGGACAGGGGATAACTATGGCTACACCTTC. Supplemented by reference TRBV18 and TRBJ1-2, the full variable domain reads NAGVMQNPRHLVRRRGQEARLRCSPMKGHSHVYWYRQLPEEGLKFMVYLQKENIIDESGMPKERFSAEFPKEGPSILRIQQVVRGDSAAYFCASSLPGTGDNYGYTFGSGTRLTVV.

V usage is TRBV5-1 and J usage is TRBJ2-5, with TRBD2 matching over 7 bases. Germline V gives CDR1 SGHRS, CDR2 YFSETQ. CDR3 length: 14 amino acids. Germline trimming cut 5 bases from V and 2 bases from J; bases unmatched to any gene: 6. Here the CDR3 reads CASRVLGGQETQYF. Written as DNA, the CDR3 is TGCGCCAGCAGGGTCCTGGGAGGGCAAGAGACCCAGTACTTC.

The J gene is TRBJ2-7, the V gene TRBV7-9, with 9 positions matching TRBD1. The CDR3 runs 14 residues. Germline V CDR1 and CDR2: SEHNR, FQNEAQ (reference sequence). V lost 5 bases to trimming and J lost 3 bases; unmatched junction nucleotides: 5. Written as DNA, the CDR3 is TGTGCCAGCAGCCCACAGGGGGCAAGCTACGAGCAGTACTTC. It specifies CASSPQGASYEQYF.

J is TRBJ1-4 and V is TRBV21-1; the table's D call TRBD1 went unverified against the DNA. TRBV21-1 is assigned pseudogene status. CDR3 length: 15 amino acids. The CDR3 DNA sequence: TGTGCCAGCAGCCCGAACAGGGTCTCAGGGGAAAAACTGTTTTTT. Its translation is CASSPNRVSGEKLFF.